The T cell receptor beta chain under discussion was sequenced for a study of cytomegalovirus exposure and HLA in healthy donors. Sequencing was performed with immunoSEQ multiplex PCR; in TCRdb, only in-frame clones are kept and a portion is missing. This table has 90,000 to 110,000 clones, 88% appearing once. The V gene lost 1 base and the J gene lost 10 bases, with 16 bases spanning the gap. CDR1 and CDR2 from the germline V gene are LGHNA and YSLEER. The CDR3 is 14 residues long. This sequence was found in a woman between 18 and 29 years old in good health and CMV-seronegative. Sequenced: PBMCs. The chain carries TRBV4-3 and TRBJ1-2; D unclear. The CDR3 loop reads CASSQAAPTIDYTF. The CDR3 DNA follows: TGCGCCAGCAGCCAAGCGGCACCTACTATTGACTACACCTTC.